This T cell receptor (beta chain) was identified in a study of beta chain features in type 1 diabetes (dated 2018 in TCRdb). At the level of the whole study: Mean age, gender distribution, total cell number and subset yield were not different between patients and healthy donors. Whereas all 30 or so donors provided naive and central memory subsets, regulatory and stem cell-like memory subsets were isolated from just 8 patients and about 8 healthy donors. A total of approximately 100,000,000 sorted cells were examined across all samples, and the number of cells per subset was strongly correlated with RNA yield. The study compared the TCRB repertoires of sorted circulating CD4+ T cell subsets in recently diagnosed type 1 diabetes patients with those in matched healthy donors.

The entire isolated RNA was reverse transcribed using the High Capacity cDNA Reverse Transcription Kit, and thus expressed TCRB transcripts were sequenced. Deep immunoSEQ sequencing was performed on naive, central memory and regulatory T cell samples, with an average of roughly 3.6 million total reads per sample. Sorted cells were lysed in RLT buffer, and RNA was extracted using DNase-treated RNeasy Micro or Mini kits according to cell number. To prevent cross-contamination, each cell subset was processed individually, whereas patient and healthy donor samples were processed jointly. The immunoSEQ multiplex PCR was used to amplify TCRB sequences from cDNA, generating 87-bp fragments that spanned the CDR3 region. Sequencing of the amplicons was performed on the Illumina HiSeq platform. The authors' analysis ran thus. PCR bias was corrected computationally using synthetic template baselines, and reads within Hamming distance 2 were collapsed, with unmergeable singletons discarded. Reads were aligned against IMGT to assign V, D and J genes, CDR3 length and insertions or deletions at six rearrangement sites. Within each subset, clonotype counts were normalized to sorted cell number, after which true diversity and Gini coefficients were computed with the tcR R package. The overlap coefficient, calculated on TCRB nucleotide sequences, was used to quantify repertoire sharing. Here the immuneACCESS table is served through TCRdb, limited to in-frame sequences with V and J called. Missing clones are a known gap in these copies; in checked studies unresolved V genes cover under half, and the rest lacks a known reason. The D gene and trimming were derived from the DNA, and the V and J assignments and clone size from that table. This sample is represented by around 40,000 clones; under 65% of them were singletons. 2% to 2.5% of the sample rests with the top ten.

From each donor, a single peripheral blood sample of around 120 mL on average was drawn into heparinised tubes. A BD FACSAria II and a panel including CD45RO, CCR7, CD25, CD127, CD95 and CD27 were used to sort naive, central memory, regulatory and stem cell-like memory CD4+ T cells. A purity above 98% was achieved for all sorted populations. PBMCs were isolated right away by Lymphoprep density gradient centrifugation and were stained directly, without culture. Samples were stained and sorted in pairs, with one healthy donor and one patient per experiment, so that batch effects were minimized. This clone was counted a few times. Its antigen specificity is not known. Base qualities are missing; no much larger clone stands one base away. The paper as a whole reports these results and caveats: PCR may preferentially amplify shorter templates, but because patient and control samples were amplified and corrected together, any resulting skew would affect both groups equally. HLA sub-analyses involved small numbers of individuals, so any influence of HLA type on TCRB rearrangement remained unresolved. Naive, central memory and regulatory TCRB repertoires appeared more similar among patients than among healthy donors. Fewer insertions and more nucleotide deletions at VDJ recombination sites were observed in patients with type 1 diabetes, implying thymic rearrangement abnormalities. A moderate but significant shortening of TCRB CDR3 length was observed in type 1 diabetes patients in all four CD4+ subsets. Sequencing cDNA rather than genomic DNA could over-represent highly expressing activated cells, although activation and CD3 levels did not differ between groups.

The CDR3 runs 17 amino acids, cysteine and phenylalanine included. The only DNA kept is the CDR3, 51 bases in frame from the first base. The germline V gene provides CDR1 SGHRS and CDR2 YFSETQ. Here V drops 4 bases and J drops 5 bases, and the junction holds 10 bases not matched to any gene. The sequenced sample consisted of Tregs from blood. Per the publication, the cell subset or site label means: regulatory CD4+ T cells. This clonotype was obtained from a woman under 30 in good health. The chain uses TRBV5-1 and TRBJ2-1, and 12 bases in between align with TRBD2. The CDR3 reads CASSLIASGRDHNEQFF. The DNA sequence is given as TGCGCCAGCAGCCTCATAGCTAGCGGGAGGGACCACAATGAGCAGTTCTTC.